The clone carrying this T cell receptor (beta chain) was picked up a small number of times. Its antigen is unidentified. This sample stems from a study of identical twins. This CDR3 comprises 15 residues. V dropped 2 bases and J dropped 2; count of bases not matched to a gene: 5. Germline CDR1 SGHVS, CDR2 FQNEAQ. TCRdb re-derived calls from the 5' RACE reads in MiXCR, one entry per CDR3 protein. The table shows hundreds of thousands of distinct CDR3 sequences, with about 8% occurring only once. Study-level findings and limits: Some out-of-frame alpha sequences were shared by twins, and these showed excess low generation probability. For out-of-frame beta sequences, excess twin sharing was weaker.

These data were also filed under a second study, of yellow fever vaccine responses in identical twins.

The receptor comes from a woman under 30 in good health. The sequencing sample was made of memory (CD45RO+) T cells sorted from blood. The chain combines TRBV7-8 with TRBJ2-7; TRBD1 matches 8 bases. The CDR3 sequence: CASSLPGQGPYEQYV. In nucleotides, the CDR3 is TGTGCCAGCAGCTTACCTGGACAGGGCCCCTACGAGCAGTACGTC.